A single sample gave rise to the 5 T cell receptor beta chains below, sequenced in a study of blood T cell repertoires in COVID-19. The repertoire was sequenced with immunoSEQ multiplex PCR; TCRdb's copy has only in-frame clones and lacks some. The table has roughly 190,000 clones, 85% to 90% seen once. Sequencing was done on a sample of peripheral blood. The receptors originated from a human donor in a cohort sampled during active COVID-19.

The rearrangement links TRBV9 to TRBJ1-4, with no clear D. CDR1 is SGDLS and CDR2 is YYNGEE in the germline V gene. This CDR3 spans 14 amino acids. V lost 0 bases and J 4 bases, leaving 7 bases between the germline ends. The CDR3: CASSVAPYNEKLFF. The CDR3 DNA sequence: TGTGCCAGCAGCGTAGCCCCTTATAATGAAAAACTGTTTTTT.

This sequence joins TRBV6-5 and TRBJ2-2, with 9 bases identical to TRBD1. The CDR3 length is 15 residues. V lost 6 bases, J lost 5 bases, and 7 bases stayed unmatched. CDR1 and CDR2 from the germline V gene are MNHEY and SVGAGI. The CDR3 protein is CASRSGTGLTGELFF. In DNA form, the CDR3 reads TGTGCCAGCAGGTCCGGGACAGGGTTAACCGGGGAGCTGTTTTTT.

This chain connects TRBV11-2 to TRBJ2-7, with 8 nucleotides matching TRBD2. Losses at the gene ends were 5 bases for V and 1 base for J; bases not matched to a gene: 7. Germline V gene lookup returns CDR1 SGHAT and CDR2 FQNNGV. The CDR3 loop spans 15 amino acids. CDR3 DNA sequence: TGTGCCAGCAGCCCAACTAGCGGAAGTTCCTACGAGCAGTACTTC. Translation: CASSPTSGSSYEQYF.

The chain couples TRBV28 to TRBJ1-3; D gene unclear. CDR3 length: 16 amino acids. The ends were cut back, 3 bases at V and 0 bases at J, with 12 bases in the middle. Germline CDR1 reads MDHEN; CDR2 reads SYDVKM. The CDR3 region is CASSLGGLPSGNTIYF. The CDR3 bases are TGTGCCAGCAGTTTGGGTGGGCTCCCCTCTGGAAACACCATATATTTT.

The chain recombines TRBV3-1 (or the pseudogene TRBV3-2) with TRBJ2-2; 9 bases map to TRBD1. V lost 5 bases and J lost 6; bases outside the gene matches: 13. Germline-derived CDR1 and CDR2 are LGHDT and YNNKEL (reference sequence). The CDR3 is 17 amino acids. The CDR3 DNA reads TGTGCCAGCAGCAAAAGACCGGGACAGGGTGGGGCCGGGGAGCTGTTTTTT. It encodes CASSKRPGQGGAGELFF.